This TCR beta chain was obtained from a study of blood T cell repertoires in COVID-19. This clone came up a few times. The method was immunoSEQ multiplex PCR; TCRdb's version includes in-frame clones alone and lacks a portion of them. The profile shows tens of thousands of clones, roughly 86% of them singletons. This CDR3 is 16 amino acids long. Looked up from germline, CDR1 is MNHEY and CDR2 is SVGAGI. The V end lost 0 bases, the J end lost 3 bases, and 15 bases lay between the germline ends. The sample consisted of peripheral blood. The chain recombines TRBV6-5 with TRBJ2-7; a possible D gene is TRBD2 (6 bases). This clonotype originated in a human donor in a cohort sampled during active COVID-19. CDR3 coding DNA: TGTGCCAGCAGTTACTCGAGGGGAGGAAAACGCTACGAGCAGTACTTC. Protein sequence: CASSYSRGGKRYEQYF.